The T cell receptor (beta chain) described here comes from a study of cytomegalovirus exposure and HLA in healthy donors. Study in general: The Caucasian-associated ancestry cluster held 80% to 90% of 350 to 450 genotyped donors. Study-level points and caveats: Among donors in an Asian-associated ancestry cluster, a later analysis reportedly found fewer N-insertions than the roughly 650-donor mean.

60 Vbeta and 13 Jbeta primers were used in PCR. Measured with immunoSEQ multiplex PCR; TCRdb has only the in-frame clones, and not every one. This sample carries over 150,000 clones, more than 75% of them seen once, and the ten largest clones take more than 10%. V lost 1 base, J lost 0 bases, and 14 bases lay in between. CDR1 and CDR2 (germline): SEHNR, FQNEAQ (reference sequence). The CDR3 totals 17 residues. A note on this clone: Its antigen is not known.

This receptor was obtained from a man aged 30 to 39 in good health and CMV-seropositive. Sequenced material: PBMCs. This chain connects TRBV7-9 to TRBJ2-3, with D possibly matching TRBD1 (7 bases). In DNA, the CDR3 is TGTGCCAGCAGCTTAGTGGAGGGGGCCTTTAGCACAGATACGCAGTATTTT. It is translated as CASSLVEGAFSTDTQYF.